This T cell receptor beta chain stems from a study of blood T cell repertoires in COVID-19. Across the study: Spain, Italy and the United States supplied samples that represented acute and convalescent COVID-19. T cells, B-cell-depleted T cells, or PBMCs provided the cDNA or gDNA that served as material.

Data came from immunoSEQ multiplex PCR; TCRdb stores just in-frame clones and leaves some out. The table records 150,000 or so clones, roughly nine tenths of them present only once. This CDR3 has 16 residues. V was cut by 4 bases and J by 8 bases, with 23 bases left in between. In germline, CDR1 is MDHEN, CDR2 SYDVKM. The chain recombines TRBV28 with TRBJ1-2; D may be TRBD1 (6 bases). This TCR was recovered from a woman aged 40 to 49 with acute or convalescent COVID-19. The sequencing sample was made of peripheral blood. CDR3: CASSSSWEGVLRGYTF. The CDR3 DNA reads TGTGCCAGCAGTTCTTCATGGGAGGGGGTGCTTAGGGGCTACACCTTC.